This entry lists 18 T cell receptor beta chains sequenced from one sample in a study of blood T cell repertoires in COVID-19. TCRdb keeps only in-frame clones here, not all; method: immunoSEQ multiplex PCR. The data hold 150,000 or so clones, with around four fifths observed a single time. Sequenced: peripheral blood. The origin of the receptors is a woman in her forties with active or convalescent COVID-19.

The V gene is TRBV5-4, the J gene TRBJ2-7, with D possibly TRBD2 on 6 matching bases. The germline V gene has CDR1 SGHNT and CDR2 YYREEE (reference sequence). The CDR3 covers 15 residues. V was shortened by 0 bases and J by 6 bases, with 16 bases between the two germline ends. In DNA, the CDR3 is TGTGCCAGCAGCTTGGCACCGGCGGGGAGTAGCGAGCAGTACTTC. It encodes CASSLAPAGSSEQYF.

On this clone: In the same sample, other DNA sequences code for this CDR3. The rearrangement joins TRBV5-1 to TRBJ2-7; a weak D match, TRBD2 (5 bases). This CDR3 contains 13 residues. Germline V gene data show CDR1 as SGHRS and CDR2 as YFSETQ. The V and J ends lost 4 bases and 2 bases respectively, with 10 bases between them. CDR3 DNA: TGCGCCAGCAGCGTCGCCGGGACCTACGAGCAGTACTTC. Protein product: CASSVAGTYEQYF.

The rearrangement joins TRBV14 to TRBJ2-3, with D possibly TRBD1 on 6 matching bases. Trimming stripped 4 bases from V and 2 bases from J, with 7 bases between. Germline loops: CDR1 SGHDN, CDR2 FVKESK. The CDR3 sequence is 13 residues long. The CDR3 DNA sequence: TGTGCCAGCAGCCGGACAGCCACAGATACGCAGTATTTT. This encodes CASSRTATDTQYF.

V is TRBV28 and J is TRBJ1-2; D call uncertain. This CDR3 spans 15 amino acids. The V gene lost 3 bases and the J gene lost 0 bases, with 11 bases spanning the gap. Looked up from germline, CDR1 is MDHEN and CDR2 is SYDVKM. In DNA, the CDR3 is TGTGCCAGCAGTTTCTTGTATGACACTAACTATGGCTACACCTTC. Translated: CASSFLYDTNYGYTF.

This chain links TRBV30 with TRBJ2-1; 9 positions agree with TRBD2. J lost 7 bases, V lost 4 bases, and 5 bases had no gene match. CDR3 length: 13 residues. CDR1 is GTSNPN and CDR2 is SVGIG in the germline V gene (reference sequence). This CDR3 reads CAWTSGMRNEQFF. Written as DNA, the CDR3 is TGTGCCTGGACTAGCGGGATGAGGAATGAGCAGTTCTTC.

V usage is TRBV5-1 and J usage is TRBJ2-5, with 9 bases aligning to TRBD1. Trimming removed 0 bases from V and 3 bases from J; junction bases left unmatched: 9. Germline values: CDR1 SGHRS, CDR2 YFSETQ. The CDR3 contains 17 residues. The CDR3 DNA follows: TGCGCCAGCAGCTTGGGGGACAGGGCGGTCTTGAAAGAGACCCAGTACTTC. It translates to CASSLGDRAVLKETQYF.

This chain links TRBV7-8 with TRBJ1-5; 7 bases are shared with TRBD1. Per germline, CDR1 SGHVS and CDR2 FQNEAQ. The CDR3 totals 15 residues. V was clipped by 5 bases and J by 6 bases; unmatched bases: 10. The CDR3 reads CASSERTGPSQPQHF. Here the CDR3 DNA reads TGTGCCAGCAGCGAGAGGACAGGACCCAGTCAGCCCCAGCATTTT.

The chain combines TRBV10-3 with TRBJ1-1, with a weak D call TRBD1 (5 bases). In germline, CDR1 is ENHRY, CDR2 SYGVKD. The V end was cut by 10 bases, the J end by 1 base, with 16 bases between. The CDR3 runs 14 residues. CDR3 bases: TGTGCCACGCGTGGCGGGACCCCGAACACTGAAGCTTTCTTT. Encoded protein: CATRGGTPNTEAFF.

The rearrangement joins TRBV6-5 to TRBJ1-2; TRBD1 matches at 8 bases. The junction had 8 bases not matched to a gene; V was cut back by 6 bases and J by 8 bases. Germline CDR1 and CDR2: MNHEY and SVGAGI. The CDR3 loop spans 13 amino acids. For the CDR3, the DNA is TGTGCCAGCAGATCCGGACAGGGTGGGGGCTACACCTTC. This codes for CASRSGQGGGYTF.

The rearrangement uses TRBV7-9 and TRBJ1-3; D may be TRBD1 (5 bases). V was trimmed by 6 bases and J by 0 bases, leaving 6 bases between them. Germline V gene sequence: CDR1 SEHNR, CDR2 FQNEAQ (reference sequence). CDR3 length equals 13 residues. The CDR3 DNA sequence: TGTGCCAGCAGACAGGCCTCTGGAAACACCATATATTTT. Translating it yields CASRQASGNTIYF.

This clone has a single count. The rearrangement uses TRBV6-6 and TRBJ2-2; 12 bases line up with TRBD2. V gave up 10 bases and J gave up 8 bases; unmatched junction bases: 14. The CDR3 is 16 amino acids. Germline assignment: CDR1 MNHNY and CDR2 SVGAGI (reference sequence). The DNA of the CDR3 is TGTGCCACCGGCCGACTAGCGGGAGTTCTGACGGGGGAGCTGTTTTTT. Translated, it gives CATGRLAGVLTGELFF.

The chain carries TRBV5-1 and TRBJ2-3; D perhaps matches TRBD1 (5 bases). The germline V and J ends were trimmed by 6 bases and 2 bases, with 10 bases remaining between them. The CDR3 runs to 13 residues. In germline, CDR1 is SGHRS, CDR2 YFSETQ. The CDR3 sequence is CASKGYDTDTQYF. The CDR3 bases are TGCGCCAGCAAGGGGTACGACACAGATACGCAGTATTTT.

The rearrangement uses TRBV5-1 and TRBJ2-4; 12 positions agree with TRBD2. CDR1 is SGHRS, CDR2 YFSETQ, per germline. The CDR3 consists of 16 residues. V was pared by 0 bases and J by 6 bases, with 4 bases of the junction left unmatched. In DNA form, the CDR3 reads TGCGCCAGCAGCTTGGAGCTAGCGGGAGGGTCAAACATTCAGTACTTC. Protein sequence: CASSLELAGGSNIQYF.

The V gene is TRBV19, the J gene TRBJ1-2; 11 positions agree with TRBD1. Germline trimming cut 6 bases from V and 4 bases from J; bases unmatched to any gene: 7. The CDR3 runs to 15 residues. Per germline, CDR1 LNHDA and CDR2 SQIVND (reference sequence). DNA of the CDR3: TGTGCCAGTAGCGGACAGGGGGCTAATTCCTATGGCTACACCTTC. Protein sequence: CASSGQGANSYGYTF.

To note about this clone: Different DNA sequences within this sample yield the same CDR3. The chain is built from TRBV2 and TRBJ2-7; 7 nucleotides align to TRBD1. V trimming: 1 base; J trimming: 4 bases; junction bases outside the gene matches: 4. CDR1 and CDR2 from the germline V gene are SNHLY and FYNNEI. The CDR3 is 14 amino acids. In DNA form, the CDR3 reads TGTGCCAGCAGTGAAGGGGGCAGGGGGTACGAGCAGTACTTC. Its translation: CASSEGGRGYEQYF.

This clone has only one observation. The chain joins TRBV7-2 to TRBJ1-2, with 7 bases that match TRBD1. CDR3 length: 14 residues. Germline V lookup: CDR1 SGHTA, CDR2 FQGNSA. V dropped 5 bases and J dropped 4; count of bases not matched to a gene: 7. The CDR3: CASSPRDSFYGYTF. The DNA for the CDR3 is TGTGCCAGCAGCCCCCGGGACAGCTTCTATGGCTACACCTTC.

V gene TRBV7-2 combines with J gene TRBJ2-1; TRBD2 agrees at 9 bases. The V and J ends lost 0 bases and 8 bases, in that order; junction bases with no gene match: 11. CDR3 length: 17 amino acids. Germline V gene lookup returns CDR1 SGHTA and CDR2 FQGNSA. This CDR3 reads CASSLARGSGSAHEQFF. The CDR3 nucleotides read TGTGCCAGCAGCTTAGCGCGGGGTAGCGGGAGTGCCCATGAGCAGTTCTTC.

The chain is built from TRBV28 and TRBJ1-2; 12 bases match TRBD1. The CDR3 is 17 amino acids. V lost 3 bases to trimming and J lost 8 bases; unmatched junction nucleotides: 13. Germline V CDR1 and CDR2: MDHEN, SYDVKM. The CDR3 coding sequence is TGTGCCAGCAGTTTCCCGTGGGGGACAGGGGGCGCCGGGGGCTACACCTTC. This translates into CASSFPWGTGGAGGYTF.